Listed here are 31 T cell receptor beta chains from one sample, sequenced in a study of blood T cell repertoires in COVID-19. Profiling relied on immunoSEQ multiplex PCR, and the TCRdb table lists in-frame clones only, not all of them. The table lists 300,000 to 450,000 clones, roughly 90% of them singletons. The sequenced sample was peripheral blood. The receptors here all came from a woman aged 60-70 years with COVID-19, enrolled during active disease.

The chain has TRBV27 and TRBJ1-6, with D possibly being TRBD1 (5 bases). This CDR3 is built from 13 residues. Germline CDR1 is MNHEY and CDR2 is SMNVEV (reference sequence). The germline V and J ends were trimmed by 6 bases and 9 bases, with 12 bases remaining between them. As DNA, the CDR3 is TGTGCCAGCAGGGACAACTACGGTTCACCCCTCCACTTT. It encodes CASRDNYGSPLHF.

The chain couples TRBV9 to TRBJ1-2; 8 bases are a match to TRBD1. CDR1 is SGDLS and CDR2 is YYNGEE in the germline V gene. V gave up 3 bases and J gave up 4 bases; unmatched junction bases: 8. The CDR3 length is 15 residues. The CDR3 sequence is CASSAWDRRSYGYTF. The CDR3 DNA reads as TGTGCCAGCAGCGCCTGGGACAGGAGATCCTATGGCTACACCTTC. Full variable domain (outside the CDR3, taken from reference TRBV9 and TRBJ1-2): DSGVTQTPKHLITATGQRVTLRCSPRSGDLSVYWYQQSLDQGLQFLIQYYNGEERAKGNILERFSAQQFPDLHSELNLSSLELGDSALYFCASSAWDRRSYGYTFGSGTRLTVV.

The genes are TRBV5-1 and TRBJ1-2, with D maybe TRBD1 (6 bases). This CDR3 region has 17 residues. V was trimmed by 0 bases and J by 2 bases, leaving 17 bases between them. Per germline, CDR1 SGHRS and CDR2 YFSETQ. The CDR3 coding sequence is TGCGCCAGCAGCTTGGCCAGGGGCTCTGAGTGGAACTATGGCTACACCTTC. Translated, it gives CASSLARGSEWNYGYTF.

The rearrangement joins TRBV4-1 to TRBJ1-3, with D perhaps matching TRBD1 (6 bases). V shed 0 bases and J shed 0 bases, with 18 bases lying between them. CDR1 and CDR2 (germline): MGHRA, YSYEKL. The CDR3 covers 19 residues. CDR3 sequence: CASSQDLFGTPNSGNTIYF. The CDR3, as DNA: TGCGCCAGCAGCCAAGATCTATTCGGGACACCGAACTCTGGAAACACCATATATTTT.

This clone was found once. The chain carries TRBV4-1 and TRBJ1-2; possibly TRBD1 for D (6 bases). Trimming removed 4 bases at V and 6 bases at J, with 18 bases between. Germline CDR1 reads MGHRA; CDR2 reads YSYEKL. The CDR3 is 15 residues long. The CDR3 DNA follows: TGCGCCAGCAGCCCACCCCTTGAGCAGGGGAATGGCTACACCTTC. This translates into CASSPPLEQGNGYTF.

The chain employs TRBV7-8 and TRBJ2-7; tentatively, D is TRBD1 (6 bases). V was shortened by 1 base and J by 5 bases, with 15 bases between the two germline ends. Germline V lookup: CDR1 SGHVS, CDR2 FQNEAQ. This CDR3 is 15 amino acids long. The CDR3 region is CASSLGAGRGDEQYF. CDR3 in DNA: TGTGCCAGCAGCTTAGGGGCAGGCAGGGGAGACGAGCAGTACTTC.

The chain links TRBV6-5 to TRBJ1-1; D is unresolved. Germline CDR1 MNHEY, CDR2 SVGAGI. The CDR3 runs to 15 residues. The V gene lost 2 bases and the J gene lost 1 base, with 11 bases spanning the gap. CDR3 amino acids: CASSYEGGSNTEAFF. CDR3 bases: TGTGCCAGCAGTTACGAGGGAGGGTCGAACACTGAAGCTTTCTTT.

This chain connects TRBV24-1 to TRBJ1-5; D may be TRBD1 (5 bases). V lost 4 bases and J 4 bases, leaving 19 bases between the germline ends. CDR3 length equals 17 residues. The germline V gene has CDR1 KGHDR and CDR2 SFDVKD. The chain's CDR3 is CATSDLTSRYRNQPQHF. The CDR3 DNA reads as TGTGCCACCAGTGACCTAACGTCCCGGTACAGGAATCAGCCCCAGCATTTT.

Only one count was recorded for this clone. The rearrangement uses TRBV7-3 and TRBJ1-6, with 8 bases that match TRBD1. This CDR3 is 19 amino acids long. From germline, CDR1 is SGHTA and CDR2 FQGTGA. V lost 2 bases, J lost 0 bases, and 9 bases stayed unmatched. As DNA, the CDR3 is TGTGCCAGCAGCTTAGTGATTGACAGGGGAATCTCCTATAATTCACCCCTCCACTTT. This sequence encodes CASSLVIDRGISYNSPLHF.

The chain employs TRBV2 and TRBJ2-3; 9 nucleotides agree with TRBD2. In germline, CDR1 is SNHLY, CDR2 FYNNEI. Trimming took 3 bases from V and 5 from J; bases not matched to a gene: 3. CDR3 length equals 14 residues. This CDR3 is CASSERGGLDTQYF. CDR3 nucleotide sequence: TGTGCCAGCAGTGAGCGGGGGGGTCTAGATACGCAGTATTTT.

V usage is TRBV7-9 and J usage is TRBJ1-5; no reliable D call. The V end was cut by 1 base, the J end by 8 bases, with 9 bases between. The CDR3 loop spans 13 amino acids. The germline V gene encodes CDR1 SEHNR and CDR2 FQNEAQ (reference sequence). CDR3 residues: CASSLEGLEPQHF. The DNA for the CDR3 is TGTGCCAGCAGCTTAGAAGGTCTAGAGCCCCAGCATTTT.

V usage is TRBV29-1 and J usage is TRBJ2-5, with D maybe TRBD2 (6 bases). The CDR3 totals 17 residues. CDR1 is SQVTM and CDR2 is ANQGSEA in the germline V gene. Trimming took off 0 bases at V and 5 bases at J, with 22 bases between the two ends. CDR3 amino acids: CSVEEGGGASPRETQYF. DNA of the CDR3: TGCAGCGTTGAAGAAGGTGGAGGGGCGAGTCCCCGGGAGACCCAGTACTTC.

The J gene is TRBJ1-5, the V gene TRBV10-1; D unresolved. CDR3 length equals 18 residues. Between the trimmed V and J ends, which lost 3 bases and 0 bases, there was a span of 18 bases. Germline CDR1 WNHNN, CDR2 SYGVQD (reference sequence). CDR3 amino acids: CASSDRKGVGYSNQPQHF. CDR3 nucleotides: TGCGCCAGCAGTGACCGAAAGGGAGTAGGTTATAGCAATCAGCCCCAGCATTTT.

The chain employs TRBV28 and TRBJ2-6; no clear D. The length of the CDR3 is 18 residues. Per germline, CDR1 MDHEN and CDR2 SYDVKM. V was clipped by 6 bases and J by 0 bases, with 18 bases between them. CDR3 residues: CASRPLTQVHSGANVLTF. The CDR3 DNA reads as TGTGCCAGCAGACCCCTTACCCAGGTTCACTCTGGGGCCAACGTCCTGACTTTC.

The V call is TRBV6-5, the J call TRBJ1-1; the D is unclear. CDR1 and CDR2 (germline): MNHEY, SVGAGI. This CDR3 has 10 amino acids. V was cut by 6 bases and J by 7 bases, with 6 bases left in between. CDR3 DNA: TGTGCCAGCAGGGAGGTTGAAGCTTTCTTT. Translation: CASREVEAFF.

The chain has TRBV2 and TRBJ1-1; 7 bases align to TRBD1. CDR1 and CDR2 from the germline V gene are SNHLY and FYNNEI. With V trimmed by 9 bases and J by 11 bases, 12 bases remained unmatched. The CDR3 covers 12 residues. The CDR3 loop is CARRGAGGDAFF. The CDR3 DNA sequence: TGTGCCAGGCGGGGGGCAGGGGGAGACGCTTTCTTT.

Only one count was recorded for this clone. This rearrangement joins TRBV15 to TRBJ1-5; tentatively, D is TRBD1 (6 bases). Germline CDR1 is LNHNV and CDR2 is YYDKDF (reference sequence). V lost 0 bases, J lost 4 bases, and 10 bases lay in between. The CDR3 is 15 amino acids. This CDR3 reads CATSRDRDTNQPQHF. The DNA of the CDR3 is TGTGCCACCAGCAGAGATCGGGACACAAATCAGCCCCAGCATTTT.

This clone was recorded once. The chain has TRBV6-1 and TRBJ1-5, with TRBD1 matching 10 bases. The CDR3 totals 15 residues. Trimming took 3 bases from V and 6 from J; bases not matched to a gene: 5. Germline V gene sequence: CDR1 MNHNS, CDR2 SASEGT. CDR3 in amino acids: CASSDLDRGTQPQHF. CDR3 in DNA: TGTGCCAGCAGTGATCTGGACAGGGGGACTCAGCCCCAGCATTTT.

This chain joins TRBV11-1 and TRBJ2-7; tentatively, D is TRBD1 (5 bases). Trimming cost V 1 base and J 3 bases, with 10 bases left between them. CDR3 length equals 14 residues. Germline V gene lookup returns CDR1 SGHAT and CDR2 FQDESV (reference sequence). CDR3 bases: TGTGCCAGCAGCTTAGAGGGCAGGGACTACGAGCAGTACTTC. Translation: CASSLEGRDYEQYF.

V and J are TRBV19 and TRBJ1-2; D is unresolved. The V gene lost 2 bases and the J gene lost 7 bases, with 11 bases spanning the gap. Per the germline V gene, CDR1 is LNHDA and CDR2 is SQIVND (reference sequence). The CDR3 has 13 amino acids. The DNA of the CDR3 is TGTGCCAGTAGTATAAGCGGGCTCGGTGGCTACACCTTC. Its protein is CASSISGLGGYTF.

CDR3 in amino acids: CASSLGSSNEQFF. CDR3 DNA: TGTGCCAGCAGCTTAGGTAGTTCCAATGAGCAGTTCTTC. The chain employs TRBV7-9 and TRBJ2-1; D gene unclear. CDR3 length: 13 residues. The germline gives CDR1 SEHNR, CDR2 FQNEAQ (reference sequence). Trimming took 1 base from V and 6 from J, leaving 7 bases between them.

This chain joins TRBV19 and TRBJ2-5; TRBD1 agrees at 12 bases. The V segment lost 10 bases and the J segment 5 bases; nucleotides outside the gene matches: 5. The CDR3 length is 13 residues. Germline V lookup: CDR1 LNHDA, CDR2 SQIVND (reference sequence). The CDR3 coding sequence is TGTGCCACCAGGGACAGGGGGCGGGAGACCCAGTACTTC. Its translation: CATRDRGRETQYF. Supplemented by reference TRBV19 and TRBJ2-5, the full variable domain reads DGGITQSPKYLFRKEGQNVTLSCEQNLNHDAMYWYRQDPGQGLRLIYYSQIVNDFQKGDIAEGYSVSREKKESFPLTVTSAQKNPTAFYLCATRDRGRETQYFGPGTRLLVL.

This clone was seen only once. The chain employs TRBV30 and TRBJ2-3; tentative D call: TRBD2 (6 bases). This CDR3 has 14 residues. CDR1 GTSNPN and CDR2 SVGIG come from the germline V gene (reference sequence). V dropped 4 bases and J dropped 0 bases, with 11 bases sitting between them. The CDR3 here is CAWTRGTSTDTQYF. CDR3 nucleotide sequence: TGTGCCTGGACCCGGGGGACTAGCACAGATACGCAGTATTTT.

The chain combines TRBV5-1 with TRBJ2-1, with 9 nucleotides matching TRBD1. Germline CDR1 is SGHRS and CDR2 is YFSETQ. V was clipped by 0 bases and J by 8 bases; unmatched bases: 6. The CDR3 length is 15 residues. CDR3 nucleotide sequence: TGCGCCAGCAGCTTGGCCGGGGACAGGGTGGATGAGCAGTTCTTC. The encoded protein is CASSLAGDRVDEQFF.

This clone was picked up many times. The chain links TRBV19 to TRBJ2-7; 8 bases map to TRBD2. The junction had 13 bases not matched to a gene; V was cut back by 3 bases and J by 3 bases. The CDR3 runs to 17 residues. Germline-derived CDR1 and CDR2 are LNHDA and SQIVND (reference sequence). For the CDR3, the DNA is TGTGCCAGTAGTATTTCCTCGATAGCGGGGCCAAACTACGAGCAGTACTTC. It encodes CASSISSIAGPNYEQYF. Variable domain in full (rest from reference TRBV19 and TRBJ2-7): DGGITQSPKYLFRKEGQNVTLSCEQNLNHDAMYWYRQDPGQGLRLIYYSQIVNDFQKGDIAEGYSVSREKKESFPLTVTSAQKNPTAFYLCASSISSIAGPNYEQYFGPGTRLTVT.

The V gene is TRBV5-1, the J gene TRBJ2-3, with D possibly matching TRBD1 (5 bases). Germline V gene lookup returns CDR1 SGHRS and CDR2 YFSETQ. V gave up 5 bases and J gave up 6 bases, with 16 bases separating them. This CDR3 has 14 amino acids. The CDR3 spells CASSQGRFRDTQYF. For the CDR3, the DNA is TGCGCCAGCAGTCAGGGCCGGTTTCGTGATACGCAGTATTTT.

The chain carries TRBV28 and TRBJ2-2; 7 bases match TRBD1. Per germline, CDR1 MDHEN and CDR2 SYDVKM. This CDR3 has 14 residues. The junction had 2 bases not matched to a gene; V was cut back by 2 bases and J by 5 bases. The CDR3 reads CASSLDRVTGELFF. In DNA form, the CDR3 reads TGTGCCAGCAGTTTAGACAGGGTGACCGGGGAGCTGTTTTTT.

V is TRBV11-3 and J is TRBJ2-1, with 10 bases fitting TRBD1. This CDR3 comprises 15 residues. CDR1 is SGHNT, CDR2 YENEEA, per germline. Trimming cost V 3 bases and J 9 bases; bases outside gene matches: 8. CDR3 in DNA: TGTGCCAGCAGCTTGAGACAGGGGGCGACGGTTGAGCAGTTCTTC. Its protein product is CASSLRQGATVEQFF.

DNA for the CDR3: TGTGCCAGCAGCCCCGAACAGGTCTATGGCTACACCTTC. It is translated as CASSPEQVYGYTF. V gene TRBV2 combines with J gene TRBJ1-2, with D perhaps matching TRBD1 (5 bases). Germline CDR1 and CDR2: SNHLY and FYNNEI. Between the trimmed V and J ends, which lost 6 bases and 4 bases, there was a span of 12 bases. This CDR3 is 13 amino acids long.

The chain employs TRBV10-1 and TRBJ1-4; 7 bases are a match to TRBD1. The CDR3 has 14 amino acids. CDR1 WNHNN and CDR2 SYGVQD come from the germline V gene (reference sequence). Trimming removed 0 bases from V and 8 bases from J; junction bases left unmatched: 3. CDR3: CASSESVTGEKLFF. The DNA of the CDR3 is TGCGCCAGCAGTGAGTCCGTGACAGGGGAAAAACTGTTTTTT.

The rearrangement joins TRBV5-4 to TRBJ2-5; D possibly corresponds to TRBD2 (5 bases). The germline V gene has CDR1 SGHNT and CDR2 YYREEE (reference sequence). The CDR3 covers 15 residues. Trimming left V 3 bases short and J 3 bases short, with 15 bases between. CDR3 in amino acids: CASSYRGTGEETQYF. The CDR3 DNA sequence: TGTGCCAGCAGCTATAGAGGTACCGGGGAAGAGACCCAGTACTTC.